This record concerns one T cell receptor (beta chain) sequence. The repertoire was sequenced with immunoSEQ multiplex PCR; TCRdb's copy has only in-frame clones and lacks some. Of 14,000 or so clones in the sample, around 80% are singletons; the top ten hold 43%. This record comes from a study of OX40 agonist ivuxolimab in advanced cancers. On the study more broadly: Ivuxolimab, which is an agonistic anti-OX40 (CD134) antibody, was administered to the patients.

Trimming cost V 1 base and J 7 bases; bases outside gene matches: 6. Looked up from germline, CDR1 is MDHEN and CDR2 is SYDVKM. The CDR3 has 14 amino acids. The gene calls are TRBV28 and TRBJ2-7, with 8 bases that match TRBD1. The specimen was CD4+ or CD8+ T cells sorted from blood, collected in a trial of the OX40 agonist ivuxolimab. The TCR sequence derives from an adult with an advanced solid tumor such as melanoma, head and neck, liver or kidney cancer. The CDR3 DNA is TGTGCCAGCAGTTTATCAGGGGGCCGGGGGGAGCAGTACTTC. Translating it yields CASSLSGGRGEQYF.